This paragraph covers one T cell receptor beta chain sequence. What it binds is unknown. The data stem from a study of T cell repertoires in cytomegalovirus infection. In the study overall: Use of recently identified HLA-C-restricted and well-studied HLA-B-restricted CMV epitopes was part of the study. Both a matching HLA type and CMV infection were indicated by public TCR beta signatures.

Overall study findings and caveats: Public TCR beta family frequency separated CMV-and-HLA carriers, including in an independent cohort. Dominating the ex vivo response were HLA-C-restricted CMV-specific TCR beta clonotypes.

This CDR3 is 18 amino acids long. Germline V CDR1 and CDR2: WSHSY, SAAADI. V was clipped by 2 bases and J by 1 base; unmatched bases: 8. In TCRdb, the reads were re-called with MiXCR into one record per CDR3 protein. The sample includes 700,000 to 900,000 distinct CDR3 sequences, approximately 32% of them seen just once. The starting material was cultured CD8+ T cells from PBMCs, obtained from culture after CMV antigen stimulation. This sequence originates from a human donor in good health (CMV status not recorded). Some clones in this sample may be carry-over from other donors' samples. This chain uses TRBV10-2 with TRBJ2-3; TRBD2 matches 11 bases. The CDR3 protein is CASSENSGGAEGTDTQYF. CDR3 DNA sequence: TGCGCCAGCAGTGAGAATAGCGGGGGGGCCGAGGGCACAGATACGCAGTATTTT.